This TCR beta chain is drawn from a study of cytomegalovirus exposure and HLA in healthy donors (dated by TCRdb to between 2016 and 2019). For context, the study as a whole: According to a later analysis, one platform produced both the roughly 110 validation repertoires and the approximately 660 repertoires of the first cohort. The aim of the study was to test whether cataloging public T cell receptors could identify signatures of past pathogen exposure. Besides the first cohort of hundreds of subjects, a separate validation cohort made up of about 120 different subjects was used. To predict cytomegalovirus infection status, the study combined high-throughput TCR immunosequencing, statistical association of individual TCRs with disease status, and machine learning.

About this clone itself: It lacks a known antigen. Base qualities were left out, and no much larger clone turns up one base away.

Donors formed part of the validation cohort, which comprised 120 subjects and was distinct from the first cohort of under 850 subjects. Library preparation was by the immunoSEQ multiplex PCR assay. The study's processing was this. A statistical classification framework was built to diagnose cytomegalovirus status from the catalog of TCR beta chain sequences. This immuneACCESS table, as held by TCRdb, lists in-frame sequences with V and J called but not all clones. Of the missing ones, under half trace to an unresolved V gene in checked studies; the others have no known cause. That table supplies the V and J calls and clone size; D and trimming were determined from the DNA. The sample table lists about 120,000 clones, over 75% of them with a count of one. Clones ranked in the top ten supply more than 5% of the sample. Overall study results and their limits: The classifier was reported to diagnose cytomegalovirus status with high specificity and sensitivity in both the original and validation cohorts. Across donors, most TCR sequences were observed very rarely, whereas some public TCRs were present in many individuals. A total of 150 to 200 TCR beta chains were listed by the study as associated with cytomegalovirus. All 120 or so repertoires were used to score co-occurrence in the validation cohort in a later analysis, because that analysis had no HLA typing for the cohort. A few of the identified cytomegalovirus-associated TCR beta chains were confirmed in vitro to be specific for cytomegalovirus antigens. A later analysis found that TCRs clustered in the first cohort also tended to co-occur in the 120 validation repertoires, with 94% of cluster scores above 0. The authors suggested that the approach could potentially be extended to other disease states and immunological phenotypes.

Sequencing used PBMCs. This receptor was identified in a woman aged 18-30 years in good health and CMV-seropositive.

The bases are TGTGCCAGCAGCGTAGGGGATCACAGGCCGGCCTACGAGCAGTACTTC. Translated, it gives CASSVGDHRPAYEQYF. The chain employs TRBV9 and TRBJ2-7; TRBD1 is possibly the D segment (5 matching bases). V lost 0 bases and J lost 2 bases; the stretch between them is 15 bases long. For CDR1 and CDR2, the germline V gene lists SGDLS and YYNGEE. The CDR3 runs 16 residues from the cysteine to the phenylalanine. Only the CDR3 DNA is retained, 48 bases long and in frame from the first base.